A single T cell receptor beta chain is shown here with its context. This clone has just a few counts. Its antigen target is currently unknown. The record has no base qualities; no much larger clone is one base away. TCRbeta CDR3 regions were amplified from genomic DNA by means of the immunoSEQ Assay, a bias-controlled multiplex PCR. The paper's data handling went like this. Nucleated cell counts per sample were estimated from amplification of reference gene primers within the assay. Sequence reads were collapsed and filtered to measure the absolute abundance of every unique TCRbeta CDR3 rearrangement. For each sample, productive Simpson clonality was calculated as the square root of Simpson's diversity index across productive rearrangements. TCRdb mirrors the immuneACCESS table, restricted to in-frame sequences. Some clones are absent from its copies; in checked studies, under half trace to an unresolved V gene, and the reason for the others is unknown. The V and J calls and the clone size are those of that table, but D and trimming were determined from the DNA. The sample contains tens of thousands of clones, roughly 90% of them found a single time. Around 12% of the sample goes to the ten largest clones.

These data originate in a study of blood T cell repertoires in COVID-19 (dated by TCRdb to the early 2020s). About the investigation overall: Collaborator samples came from the United States, Italy and Spain and covered acute and convalescent phases of COVID-19. Deeply sampled blood TCRbeta repertoires from subjects exposed to, actively infected with, or recovered from COVID-19 were included in the dataset. Samples were obtained from the ongoing ImmuneRACE study (first 160 participants) and from about 1,300 subjects provided by 6 global collaborators. The material from the prospective study consisted of cDNA or gDNA derived from T cells, B-cell-depleted T cells, or PBMCs. The repertoires were released in a freely available public database meant as a resource for research on the immune response to SARS-CoV-2. Where HLA class I and class II types were available, the types were taken from metadata supplied by the sample provider, not from assay-based typing. Sample metadata almost always included a de-identified subject ID, COVID-19 status, age in years and sex. Paper-wide results and their limitations: Clinical and demographic metadata were provided uncurated, with the amount varying by source and participant.

The germline V gene supplies CDR1 LGHNA and CDR2 YNFKEQ. Including the terminal cysteine and phenylalanine, the CDR3 comprises 16 residues. The DNA shown is the 48-base CDR3, in frame from base 1. V has 5 bases trimmed and J has 1 base trimmed; junction bases matching no gene number 8. Collaborating institutions collected whole blood in K2EDTA tubes following their own protocols. Collaborator samples were shipped for TCRbeta analysis as frozen whole blood, isolated PBMCs, or DNA extracted from either sample type. Source material: peripheral blood. The chain is assembled from TRBV4-2 and TRBJ1-1, and TRBD1 matches 9 of the central bases. This clonotype was obtained from a man between 65 and 85 years old with active or convalescent COVID-19. The base sequence is TGTGCCAGCAGCTCCGGGACAGGGCGGGGGAACACTGAAGCTTTCTTT. This yields the protein CASSSGTGRGNTEAFF.